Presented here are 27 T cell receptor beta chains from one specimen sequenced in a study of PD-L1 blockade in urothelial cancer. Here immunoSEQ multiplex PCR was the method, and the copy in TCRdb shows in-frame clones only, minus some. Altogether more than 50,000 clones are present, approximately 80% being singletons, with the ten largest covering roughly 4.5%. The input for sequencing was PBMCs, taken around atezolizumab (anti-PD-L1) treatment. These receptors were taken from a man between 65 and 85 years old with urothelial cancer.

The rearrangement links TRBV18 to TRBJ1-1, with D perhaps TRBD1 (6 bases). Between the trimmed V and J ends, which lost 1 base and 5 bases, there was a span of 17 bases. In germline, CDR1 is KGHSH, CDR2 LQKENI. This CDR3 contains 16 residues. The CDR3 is CASSPQVGRGGTEAFF. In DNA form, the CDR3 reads TGTGCCAGCTCACCACAGGTCGGCAGGGGTGGGACTGAAGCTTTCTTT.

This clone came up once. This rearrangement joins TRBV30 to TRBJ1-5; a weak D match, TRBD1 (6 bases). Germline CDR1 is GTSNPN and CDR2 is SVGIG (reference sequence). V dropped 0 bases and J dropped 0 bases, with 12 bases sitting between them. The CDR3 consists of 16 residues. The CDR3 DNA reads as TGTGCCTGGAGTGTAAGGCAGGGGCTTAGCAATCAGCCCCAGCATTTT. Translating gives CAWSVRQGLSNQPQHF.

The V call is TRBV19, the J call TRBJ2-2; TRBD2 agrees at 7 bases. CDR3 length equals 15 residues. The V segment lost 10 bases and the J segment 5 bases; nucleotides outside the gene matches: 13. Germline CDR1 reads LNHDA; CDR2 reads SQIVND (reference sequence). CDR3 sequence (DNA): TGTGCCACCTCTGGGGGGGGAGGTCGGACCGGGGAGCTGTTTTTT. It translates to CATSGGGGRTGELFF.

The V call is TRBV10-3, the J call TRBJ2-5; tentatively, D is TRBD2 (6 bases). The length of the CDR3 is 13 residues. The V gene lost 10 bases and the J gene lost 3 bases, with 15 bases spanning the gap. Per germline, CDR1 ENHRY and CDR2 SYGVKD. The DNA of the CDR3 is TGTGCCACCGAAAGAGGCGGGGAAGAGACCCAGTACTTC. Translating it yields CATERGGEETQYF.

This chain's CDR3 is CASSLLEGAGYTF. CDR3 DNA sequence: TGTGCCAGCAGCTTACTAGAGGGTGCGGGCTACACCTTC. The V and J genes are TRBV11-2 and TRBJ1-2; D remains ambiguous. This CDR3 comprises 13 residues. V was clipped by 2 bases and J by 8 bases, with 12 bases between them. Germline CDR1 and CDR2: SGHAT and FQNNGV. The variable domain in full, with the rest retrieved from reference TRBV11-2 and TRBJ1-2, is EAGVAQSPRYKIIEKRQSVAFWCNPISGHATLYWYQQILGQGPKLLIQFQNNGVVDDSQLPKDRFSAERLKGVDSTLKIQPAKLEDSAVYLCASSLLEGAGYTFGSGTRLTVV.

CDR3: CASSPRTGNSEQYF. In DNA, the CDR3 is TGTGCCAGCAGTCCAAGGACAGGGAATAGCGAGCAGTACTTC. The chain joins TRBV27 to TRBJ2-7; 8 bases match TRBD1. CDR3 length: 14 residues. V was clipped by 5 bases and J by 6 bases; unmatched bases: 9. Germline CDR1 is MNHEY and CDR2 is SMNVEV (reference sequence).

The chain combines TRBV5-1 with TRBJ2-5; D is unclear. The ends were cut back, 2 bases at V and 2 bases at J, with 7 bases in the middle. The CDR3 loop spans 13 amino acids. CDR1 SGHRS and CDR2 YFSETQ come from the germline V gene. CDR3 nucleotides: TGCGCCAGCAGCTTTTCAGTACAAGAGACCCAGTACTTC. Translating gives CASSFSVQETQYF.

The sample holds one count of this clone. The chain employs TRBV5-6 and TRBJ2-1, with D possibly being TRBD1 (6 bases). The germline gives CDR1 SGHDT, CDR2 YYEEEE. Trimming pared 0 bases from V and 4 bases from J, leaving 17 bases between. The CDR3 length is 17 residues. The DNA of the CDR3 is TGTGCCAGCAGCTTGGGGGCAGGGGATTCCGTATACAATGAGCAGTTCTTC. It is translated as CASSLGAGDSVYNEQFF.

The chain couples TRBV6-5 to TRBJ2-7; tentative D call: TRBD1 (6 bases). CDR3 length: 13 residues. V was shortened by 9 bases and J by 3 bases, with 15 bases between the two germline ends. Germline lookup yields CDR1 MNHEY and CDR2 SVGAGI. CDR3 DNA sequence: TGTGCCAGTTCAGGGGACATAGACTACGAGCAGTACTTC. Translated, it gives CASSGDIDYEQYF.

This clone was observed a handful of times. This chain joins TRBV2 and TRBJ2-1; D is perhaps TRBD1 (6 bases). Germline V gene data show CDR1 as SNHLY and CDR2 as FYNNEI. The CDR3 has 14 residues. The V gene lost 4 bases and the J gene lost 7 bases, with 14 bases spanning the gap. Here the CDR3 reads CASSGQVKWNEQFF. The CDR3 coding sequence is TGTGCCAGCAGTGGACAGGTTAAGTGGAATGAGCAGTTCTTC.

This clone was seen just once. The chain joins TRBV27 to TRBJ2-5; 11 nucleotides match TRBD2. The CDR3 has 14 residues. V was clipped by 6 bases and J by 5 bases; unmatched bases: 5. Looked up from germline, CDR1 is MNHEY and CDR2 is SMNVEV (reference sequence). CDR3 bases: TGTGCCAGCAGGCCACTAGCGGGAGTTGAGACCCAGTACTTC. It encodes CASRPLAGVETQYF.

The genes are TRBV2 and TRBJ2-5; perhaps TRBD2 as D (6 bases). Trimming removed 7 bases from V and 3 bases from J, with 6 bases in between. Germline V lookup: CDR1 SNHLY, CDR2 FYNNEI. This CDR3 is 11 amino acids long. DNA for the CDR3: TGTGCCAGCAAGCGGGAAGAGACCCAGTACTTC. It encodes CASKREETQYF.

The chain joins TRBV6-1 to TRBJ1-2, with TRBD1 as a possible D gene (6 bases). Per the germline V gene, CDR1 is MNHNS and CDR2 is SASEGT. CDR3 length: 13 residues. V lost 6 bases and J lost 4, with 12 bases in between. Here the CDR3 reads CASSWGPGYGYTF. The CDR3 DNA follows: TGTGCCAGCAGCTGGGGGCCGGGCTATGGCTACACCTTC.

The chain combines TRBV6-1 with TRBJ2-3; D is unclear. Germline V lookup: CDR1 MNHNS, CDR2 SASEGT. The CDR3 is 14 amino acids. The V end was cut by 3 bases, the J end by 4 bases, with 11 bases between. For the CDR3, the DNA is TGTGCCAGCAGTGACGTTCGTAGTGCAGATACGCAGTATTTT. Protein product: CASSDVRSADTQYF.

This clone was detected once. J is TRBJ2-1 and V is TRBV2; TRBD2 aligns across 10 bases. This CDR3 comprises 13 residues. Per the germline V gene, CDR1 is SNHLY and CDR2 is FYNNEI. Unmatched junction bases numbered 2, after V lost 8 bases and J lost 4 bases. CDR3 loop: CASGTSAYNEQFF. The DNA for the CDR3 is TGTGCCAGCGGGACTAGCGCATACAATGAGCAGTTCTTC.

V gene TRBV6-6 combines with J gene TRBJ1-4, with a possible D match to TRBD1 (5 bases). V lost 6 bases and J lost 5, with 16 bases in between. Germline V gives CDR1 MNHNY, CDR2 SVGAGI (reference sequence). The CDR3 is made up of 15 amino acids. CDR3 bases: TGTGCCAGCAGCCGCCCGCTGACAGCGAATGAAAAACTGTTTTTT. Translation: CASSRPLTANEKLFF.

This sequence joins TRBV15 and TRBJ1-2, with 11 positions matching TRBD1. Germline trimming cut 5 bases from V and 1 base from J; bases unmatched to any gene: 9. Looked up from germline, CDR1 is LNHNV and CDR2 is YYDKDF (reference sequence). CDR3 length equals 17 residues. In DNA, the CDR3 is TGTGCCACCAGCGGAGGGACAGGGGGGCCGAATAACTATGGCTACACCTTC. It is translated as CATSGGTGGPNNYGYTF. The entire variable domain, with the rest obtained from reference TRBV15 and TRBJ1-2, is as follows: DAMVIQNPRYQVTQFGKPVTLSCSQTLNHNVMYWYQQKSSQAPKLLFHYYDKDFNNEADTPDNFQSRRPNTSFCFLDIRSPGLGDTAMYLCATSGGTGGPNNYGYTFGSGTRLTVV.

CDR3 sequence: CSVDTAGLYNEQFF. CDR3 DNA: TGCAGCGTTGACACCGCGGGACTCTACAATGAGCAGTTCTTC. The rearrangement joins TRBV29-1 to TRBJ2-1; perhaps TRBD2 as D (6 bases). The CDR3 consists of 14 residues. The germline CDR1 and CDR2 sequences are SQVTM and ANQGSEA. The V end was cut by 3 bases, the J end by 3 bases, with 12 bases between.

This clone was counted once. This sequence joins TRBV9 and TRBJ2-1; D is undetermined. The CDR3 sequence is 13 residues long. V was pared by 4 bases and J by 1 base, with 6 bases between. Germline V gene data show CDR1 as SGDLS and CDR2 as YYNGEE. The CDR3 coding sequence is TGTGCCAGCAGCCCTACTTCCTACAATGAGCAGTTCTTC. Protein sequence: CASSPTSYNEQFF.

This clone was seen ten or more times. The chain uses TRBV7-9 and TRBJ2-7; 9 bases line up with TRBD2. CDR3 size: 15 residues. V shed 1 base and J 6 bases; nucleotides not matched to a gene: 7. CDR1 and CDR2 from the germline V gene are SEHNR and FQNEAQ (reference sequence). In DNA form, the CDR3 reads TGTGCCAGCAGCTTAGTACCTAGCGGGACGGGCGAGCAGTACTTC. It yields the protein CASSLVPSGTGEQYF.

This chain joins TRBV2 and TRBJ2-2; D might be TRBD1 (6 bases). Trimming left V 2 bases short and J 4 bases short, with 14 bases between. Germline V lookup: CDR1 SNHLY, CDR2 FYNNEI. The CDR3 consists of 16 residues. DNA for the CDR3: TGTGCCAGCAGTGAACTCCAGGGGTTGCGCACCGGGGAGCTGTTTTTT. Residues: CASSELQGLRTGELFF.

CDR3 in amino acids: CASSPNRQGQGFF. The CDR3 coding sequence is TGTGCCAGCAGTCCGAATAGACAGGGGCAGGGGTTCTTC. This chain connects TRBV28 to TRBJ2-1; 8 nucleotides line up with TRBD1. The CDR3 has 13 amino acids. Trimming cost V 5 bases and J 15 bases; bases outside gene matches: 12. Germline values: CDR1 MDHEN, CDR2 SYDVKM.

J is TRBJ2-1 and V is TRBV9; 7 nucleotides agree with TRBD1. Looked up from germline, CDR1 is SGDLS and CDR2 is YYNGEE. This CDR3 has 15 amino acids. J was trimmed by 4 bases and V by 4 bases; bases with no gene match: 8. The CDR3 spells CASSLRGSSYNEQFF. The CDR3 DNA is TGTGCCAGCAGCCTCAGGGGGAGTTCATACAATGAGCAGTTCTTC.

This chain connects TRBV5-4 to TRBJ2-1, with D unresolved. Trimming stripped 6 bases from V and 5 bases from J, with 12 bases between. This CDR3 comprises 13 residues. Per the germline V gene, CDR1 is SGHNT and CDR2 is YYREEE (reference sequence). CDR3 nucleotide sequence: TGTGCCAGCAAGGTGCGCGGTAACAATGAGCAGTTCTTC. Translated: CASKVRGNNEQFF.

The CDR3 loop reads CAISGQANTEAFF. The CDR3 region has the DNA TGTGCCATCAGTGGGCAGGCGAACACTGAAGCTTTCTTT. The chain carries TRBV10-3 and TRBJ1-1, with D unresolved. CDR1 is ENHRY and CDR2 is SYGVKD in the germline V gene. This CDR3 is 13 amino acids long. Trimming removed 4 bases from V and 1 base from J, with 7 bases in between.

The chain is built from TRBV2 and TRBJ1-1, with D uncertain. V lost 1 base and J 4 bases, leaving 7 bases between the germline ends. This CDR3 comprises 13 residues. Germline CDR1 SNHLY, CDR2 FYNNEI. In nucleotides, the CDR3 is TGTGCCAGCAGTGAAGGTCATAGCACTGAAGCTTTCTTT. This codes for CASSEGHSTEAFF.

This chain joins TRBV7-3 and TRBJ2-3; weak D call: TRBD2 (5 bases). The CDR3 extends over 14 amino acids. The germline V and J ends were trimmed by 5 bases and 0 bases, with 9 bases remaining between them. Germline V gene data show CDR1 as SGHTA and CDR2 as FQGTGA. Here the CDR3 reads CASSLRRSTDTQYF. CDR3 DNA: TGTGCCAGCAGCCTAAGGAGGAGCACAGATACGCAGTATTTT.